This entry features one T cell receptor (beta chain) sequence. These data originate in a study of T cell changes during pregnancy in multiple sclerosis. Clones were sequenced by immunoSEQ multiplex PCR, and TCRdb holds only the in-frame ones, with some missing. The repertoire holds over 100,000 clones, with about 93% as singletons. V lost 0 bases, J lost 2 bases, and 8 bases stayed unmatched. Germline CDR1 is SGHTA and CDR2 is FQGNSA. CDR3 length equals 17 residues. This chain joins TRBV7-2 and TRBJ2-3; 7 positions agree with TRBD2. This TCR was sampled from a female donor with multiple sclerosis, enrolled in a pregnancy study. This specimen was peripheral blood, taken in the third trimester of pregnancy. The CDR3 coding sequence is TGTGCCAGCAGCTTAGCGCGTGGACTAGGAATCACAGATACGCAGTATTTT. Encoded protein: CASSLARGLGITDTQYF.